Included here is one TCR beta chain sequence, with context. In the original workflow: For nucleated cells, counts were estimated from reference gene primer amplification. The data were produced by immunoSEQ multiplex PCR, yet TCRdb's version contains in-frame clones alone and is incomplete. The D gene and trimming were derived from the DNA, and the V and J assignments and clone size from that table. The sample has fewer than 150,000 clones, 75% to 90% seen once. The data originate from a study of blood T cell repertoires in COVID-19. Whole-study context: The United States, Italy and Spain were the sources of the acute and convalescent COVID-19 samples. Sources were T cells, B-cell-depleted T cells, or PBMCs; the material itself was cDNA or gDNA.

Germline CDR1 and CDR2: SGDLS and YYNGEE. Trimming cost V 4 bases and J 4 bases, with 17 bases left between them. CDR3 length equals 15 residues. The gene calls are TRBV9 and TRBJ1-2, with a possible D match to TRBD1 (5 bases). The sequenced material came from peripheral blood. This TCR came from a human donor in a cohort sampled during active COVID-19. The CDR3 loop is CASSPTPNGAYGYTF. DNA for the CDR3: TGTGCCAGCAGCCCCACCCCTAATGGGGCCTATGGCTACACCTTC.